The 28 T cell receptor beta chains below come from one sample, sequenced in a study of PD-1 blockade in classical Hodgkin lymphoma. Each patient relapsed following autologous stem cell transplantation, and prior brentuximab vedotin exposure differed. Generated by immunoSEQ multiplex PCR, the TCRdb table keeps only in-frame clones and is missing some. The table records 95,000 to 100,000 clones, around nine tenths of them present only once. Here the sequenced sample was peripheral blood mononuclear cells (PBMCs), taken before the second cycle of nivolumab. These receptors all come from a human donor with classical Hodgkin lymphoma.

As regards this clone: Other DNA sequences within the sample encode an identical CDR3. V usage is TRBV19 and J usage is TRBJ2-5; D perhaps matches TRBD2 (6 bases). This CDR3 region has 13 residues. Trimming shortened V by 3 bases and J by 4 bases, and 9 bases separated the two germline ends. The germline V gene has CDR1 LNHDA and CDR2 SQIVND (reference sequence). This CDR3 reads CASSMGLPETQYF. The CDR3 nucleotides read TGTGCCAGTAGTATGGGACTTCCAGAGACCCAGTACTTC.

In this sample, this clone turned up once. This chain connects TRBV27 to TRBJ2-3; D unresolved. The CDR3 runs 16 residues. Germline CDR1 and CDR2: MNHEY and SMNVEV (reference sequence). Trimming took 0 bases from V and 4 from J, leaving 14 bases between them. CDR3 in DNA: TGTGCCAGCAGTTTATCATGGCCTACGGCGGCAGATACGCAGTATTTT. Protein product: CASSLSWPTAADTQYF.

The chain is built from TRBV19 and TRBJ2-7, with D uncertain. There are 14 residues in the CDR3. Trimming took off 7 bases at V and 2 bases at J, with 15 bases between the two ends. Germline CDR1 is LNHDA and CDR2 is SQIVND (reference sequence). CDR3 in amino acids: CASNWKTVAYEQYF. CDR3 DNA sequence: TGTGCCAGTAATTGGAAGACTGTCGCCTACGAGCAGTACTTC.

The chain joins TRBV7-9 to TRBJ1-3; a weak D match, TRBD1 (6 bases). The V end was cut by 4 bases, the J end by 1 base, with 14 bases between. Looked up from germline, CDR1 is SEHNR and CDR2 is FQNEAQ (reference sequence). This CDR3 is 16 amino acids long. CDR3 loop: CASSSPTGTSGNTIYF. The CDR3 coding sequence is TGTGCCAGCAGCTCACCAACCGGGACATCTGGAAACACCATATATTTT.

This chain links TRBV6-6 with TRBJ2-7, with 10 bases lining up with TRBD2. Germline V lookup: CDR1 MNHNY, CDR2 SVGAGI (reference sequence). V lost 7 bases to trimming and J lost 1 base; unmatched junction nucleotides: 7. The CDR3 spans 15 residues. The CDR3 sequence: CASTLILAGSYEQYF. CDR3 nucleotides: TGTGCCAGCACTTTAATACTAGCGGGGTCCTACGAGCAGTACTTC.

V and J are TRBV30 and TRBJ1-4; D may be TRBD1 (5 bases). The CDR3 covers 12 residues. The V gene's germline CDR1 is GTSNPN and CDR2 SVGIG (reference sequence). With 4 bases removed from V and 6 bases from J, the gap between germline ends came to 9 bases. The CDR3 is CAWTREDEKLFF. The CDR3 nucleotides read TGTGCCTGGACCAGGGAAGATGAAAAACTGTTTTTT.

The rearrangement uses TRBV25-1 and TRBJ2-1; a possible D gene is TRBD1 (5 bases). Per germline, CDR1 MGHDK and CDR2 SYGVNS. The germline V and J ends were trimmed by 10 bases and 1 base, with 8 bases remaining between them. The CDR3 extends over 12 amino acids. The CDR3 DNA is TGTGCCACTTCAGGGTCCTACAATGAGCAGTTCTTC. Translation: CATSGSYNEQFF.

This sequence joins TRBV28 and TRBJ2-7; perhaps TRBD2 as D (5 bases). V lost 3 bases and J 6 bases, leaving 12 bases between the germline ends. The CDR3 is 13 residues long. In germline, CDR1 is MDHEN, CDR2 SYDVKM. The chain's CDR3 is CASSFAGRSEQYF. The CDR3 DNA is TGTGCCAGCAGTTTCGCGGGCCGGAGCGAGCAGTACTTC.

The chain employs TRBV19 and TRBJ1-2, with a possible D match to TRBD1 (5 bases). CDR1 and CDR2 (germline): LNHDA, SQIVND (reference sequence). The CDR3 contains 15 residues. V was trimmed by 6 bases and J by 3 bases, leaving 17 bases between them. The CDR3 loop reads CASRSTGLLDYGYTF. The CDR3 coding sequence is TGTGCCAGTAGATCTACAGGTCTCCTTGACTATGGCTACACCTTC.

This clone was detected once. This chain connects TRBV9 to TRBJ1-6; D is undetermined. V dropped 2 bases and J dropped 3 bases, with 18 bases sitting between them. The CDR3 covers 18 residues. Germline CDR1 is SGDLS and CDR2 is YYNGEE. Here the CDR3 DNA reads TGTGCCAGCAGCGTGGAGTTAGGAGGATCCCTCTATAATTCACCCCTCCACTTT. Protein product: CASSVELGGSLYNSPLHF.

In nucleotides, the CDR3 is TGTGCCAGTAGTCAAAAATCCGGGACACACTCCTACGAGCAGTACTTC. Its translation is CASSQKSGTHSYEQYF. V is TRBV19 and J is TRBJ2-7; tentatively, D is TRBD1 (6 bases). The CDR3 has 16 amino acids. V was clipped by 5 bases and J by 0 bases, with 17 bases between them. Germline loops: CDR1 LNHDA, CDR2 SQIVND (reference sequence). The complete variable domain, with remaining parts taken from reference TRBV19 and TRBJ2-7, reads DGGITQSPKYLFRKEGQNVTLSCEQNLNHDAMYWYRQDPGQGLRLIYYSQIVNDFQKGDIAEGYSVSREKKESFPLTVTSAQKNPTAFYLCASSQKSGTHSYEQYFGPGTRLTVT.

The gene calls are TRBV10-2 and TRBJ2-5, with TRBD1 matching 8 bases. The CDR3 runs to 13 residues. The J segment lost 5 bases and the V segment lost 5 bases, leaving 4 bases of the junction unmatched. CDR1 is WSHSY and CDR2 is SAAADI in the germline V gene. CDR3 in DNA: TGCGCCAGCAGTAGACAGGGGAAGGAGACCCAGTACTTC. It specifies CASSRQGKETQYF.

The chain links TRBV4-3 to TRBJ2-7; no clear D gene. CDR1 LGHNA and CDR2 YSLEER come from the germline V gene. Between the trimmed V and J ends, which lost 4 bases and 3 bases, there was a span of 10 bases. This CDR3 comprises 13 residues. In DNA, the CDR3 is TGCGCCAGCAGCCCCCTCCAGAACTACGAGCAGTACTTC. Translated, it gives CASSPLQNYEQYF.

The chain combines TRBV11-3 with TRBJ2-3; 9 bases align to TRBD1. CDR3 length: 16 amino acids. J gave up 4 bases and V 2 bases, and 7 bases lay outside the gene matches. Germline V gives CDR1 SGHNT, CDR2 YENEEA. The chain's CDR3 is CASSLSWDREADTQYF. In DNA, the CDR3 is TGTGCCAGCAGCTTATCTTGGGACAGGGAGGCAGATACGCAGTATTTT.

The genes are TRBV30 and TRBJ1-1, with D unresolved. V was clipped by 3 bases and J by 4 bases, with 12 bases between them. This CDR3 is built from 13 residues. Germline assignment: CDR1 GTSNPN and CDR2 SVGIG (reference sequence). The CDR3 bases are TGTGCCTGGAGGACACCCTGGGGCACTGAAGCTTTCTTT. This gives the protein CAWRTPWGTEAFF.

The J gene is TRBJ2-1, the V gene TRBV19; 11 nucleotides match TRBD2. The CDR3 is 15 amino acids. The J segment lost 9 bases and the V segment lost 5 bases, leaving 9 bases of the junction unmatched. Looked up from germline, CDR1 is LNHDA and CDR2 is SQIVND (reference sequence). The CDR3 nucleotides are TGTGCCAGTAGTTATATAGCGGGGGGGCCATCTGAGCAGTTCTTC. Its translation is CASSYIAGGPSEQFF.

This chain joins TRBV4-3 and TRBJ2-1; 10 nucleotides line up with TRBD2. This CDR3 is built from 21 residues. V lost 4 bases and J lost 1; bases outside the gene matches: 19. CDR1 is LGHNA, CDR2 YSLEER, per germline. The CDR3 DNA sequence: TGCGCCAGCAGCCCCGAAGCAGGAGCAGCGGGGGGGCCCGGGTCCTACAATGAGCAGTTCTTC. Amino acids: CASSPEAGAAGGPGSYNEQFF.

V gene TRBV2 combines with J gene TRBJ2-7; D remains ambiguous. The germline V gene has CDR1 SNHLY and CDR2 FYNNEI. Trimming took off 3 bases at V and 6 bases at J, with 12 bases between the two ends. The CDR3 length is 13 residues. Here the CDR3 reads CASSDRRFVEQYF. CDR3 nucleotides: TGTGCCAGCAGTGACAGGCGCTTTGTCGAGCAGTACTTC.

This rearrangement joins TRBV9 to TRBJ2-3, with 11 bases lining up with TRBD2. The J segment lost 1 base and the V segment lost 3 bases, leaving 4 bases of the junction unmatched. The germline V gene encodes CDR1 SGDLS and CDR2 YYNGEE. The CDR3 is made up of 16 amino acids. CDR3 protein: CASSGASGGRTDTQYF. The DNA for the CDR3 is TGTGCCAGCAGCGGCGCTAGCGGGGGGCGCACAGATACGCAGTATTTT.

This chain connects TRBV7-2 to TRBJ2-2; D is unclear. This CDR3 has 13 amino acids. Germline lookup yields CDR1 SGHTA and CDR2 FQGNSA. V shed 1 base and J shed 5 bases, with 5 bases lying between them. CDR3: CASSLVQTGELFF. CDR3 nucleotides: TGTGCCAGCAGCTTAGTCCAGACCGGGGAGCTGTTTTTT.

This chain connects TRBV4-3 to TRBJ2-7; possibly TRBD1 for D (7 bases). Germline lookup yields CDR1 LGHNA and CDR2 YSLEER. The germline V and J ends were trimmed by 1 base and 0 bases, with 10 bases remaining between them. This CDR3 spans 15 amino acids. The CDR3 here is CASSQGQGGSYEQYF. DNA of the CDR3: TGCGCCAGCAGCCAAGGCCAGGGGGGCTCCTACGAGCAGTACTTC.

The J gene is TRBJ1-3, the V gene TRBV30; the D gene is possibly TRBD1 (6 bases). V was trimmed by 1 base and J by 0 bases, leaving 10 bases between them. The CDR3 runs to 15 residues. Germline assignment: CDR1 GTSNPN and CDR2 SVGIG (reference sequence). DNA of the CDR3: TGTGCCTGGAGTGCTGGGGGCCTCTCTGGAAACACCATATATTTT. This sequence encodes CAWSAGGLSGNTIYF.

J is TRBJ2-6 and V is TRBV7-9; no reliable D call. This CDR3 region has 14 residues. The germline V gene encodes CDR1 SEHNR and CDR2 FQNEAQ (reference sequence). Trimming removed 5 bases at V and 0 bases at J, with 5 bases between. The CDR3 sequence: CASSTDSGANVLTF. The CDR3, as DNA: TGTGCCAGCAGCACAGACTCTGGGGCCAACGTCCTGACTTTC.

This chain joins TRBV19 and TRBJ1-2; a weak D match, TRBD1 (5 bases). Trimming removed 10 bases at V and 5 bases at J, with 17 bases between. The length of the CDR3 is 13 residues. The germline V gene encodes CDR1 LNHDA and CDR2 SQIVND (reference sequence). The CDR3: CATGRATDYGYTF. DNA for the CDR3: TGTGCCACGGGGCGGGCAACGGATTATGGCTACACCTTC.

This chain links TRBV6-1 with TRBJ2-7; 13 bases match TRBD2. CDR3 size: 13 residues. CDR1 and CDR2 (germline): MNHNS, SASEGT. The J segment lost 6 bases and the V segment lost 6 bases, leaving 2 bases of the junction unmatched. The CDR3 DNA reads as TGTGCCAGCAGGACTAGCGGGGGGAGCGAGCAGTACTTC. It is translated as CASRTSGGSEQYF.

The CDR3 reads CASRYPTGQGNNYGYTF. In DNA form, the CDR3 reads TGTGCCAGCAGGTACCCTACGGGACAGGGGAACAACTATGGCTACACCTTC. V usage is TRBV28 and J usage is TRBJ1-2; TRBD1 aligns across 10 bases. From germline, CDR1 is MDHEN and CDR2 SYDVKM. The V segment lost 6 bases and the J segment 2 bases; nucleotides outside the gene matches: 12. This CDR3 is 17 amino acids long.

The rearrangement uses TRBV7-2 and TRBJ2-3; D gene unclear. Trimming pared 0 bases from V and 3 bases from J, leaving 4 bases between. The germline V gene encodes CDR1 SGHTA and CDR2 FQGNSA. The length of the CDR3 is 13 residues. The CDR3 nucleotides read TGTGCCAGCAGCTTAGCCATTACAGATACGCAGTATTTT. Translation: CASSLAITDTQYF.

The genes are TRBV11-1 and TRBJ1-5, with a tentative D call TRBD1 (5 bases). There are 16 residues in the CDR3. The V end was cut by 5 bases, the J end by 1 base, with 15 bases between. CDR1 SGHAT and CDR2 FQDESV come from the germline V gene (reference sequence). As DNA, the CDR3 is TGTGCCAGCAGCCAAGGAGGGGTTGGGAGCAATCAGCCCCAGCATTTT. Translated: CASSQGGVGSNQPQHF.